The clone carrying this T cell receptor beta chain was recorded a few times. No antigen is known for it. Germline V gene sequence: CDR1 SQVTM, CDR2 ANQGSEA. V was clipped by 5 bases and J by 5 bases, with 12 bases between them. The CDR3 has 12 amino acids. The data were obtained in a study of blood T cells in healthy people across ages. The wider study: About one barcoded beta molecule per two T cells was the capture yield of template switching. Regarding the study as a whole: There were more naive CD4+ cells and higher diversity in long-lived donors than in aged donors.

A sample-barcoded 5' primer and a J-beta primer mix were used in a second PCR of roughly 7 to 11 cycles. TCRdb re-derived calls from the 5' RACE reads in MiXCR, one entry per CDR3 protein. This table has about 1 million distinct CDR3 sequences, 45% appearing once. The sample comprised blood. The chain uses TRBV29-1 and TRBJ1-1; no clear D gene. The sequence derives from a woman in her sixties or seventies in good health. DNA for the CDR3: TGCAGCGTTAGGAAAGGAAGGACTGAAGCTTTCTTT. Encoded protein: CSVRKGRTEAFF. Full variable domain (rest looked up from reference TRBV29-1 and TRBJ1-1): SAVISQKPSRDICQRGTSLTIQCQVDSQVTMMFWYRQQPGQSLTLIATANQGSEATYESGFVIDKFPISRPNLTFSTLTVSNMSPEDSSIYLCSVRKGRTEAFFGQGTRLTVV.